This T cell receptor (beta chain) was profiled in a study of identical twins. Overall study findings and caveats: Researchers reported excess low generation probability among twin-shared out-of-frame alpha sequences.

CDR3 length equals 16 residues. V was trimmed by 1 base and J by 0 bases, leaving 9 bases between them. Germline CDR1 SEHNR, CDR2 FQNEAQ (reference sequence). In the case of this clonotype: Its antigen is undetermined.

TCRdb passed the 5' RACE reads through MiXCR, listing each CDR3 protein once. The sample includes 1,800,000 or so distinct CDR3 sequences, under 35% of them seen just once. Sequencing input: cord blood. J is TRBJ1-4 and V is TRBV7-9; the D gene is possibly TRBD1 (6 bases). This TCR was recovered from a newborn girl in good health. CDR3 DNA sequence: TGTGCCAGCAGCTTAGGAGGGGGAGCAACTAATGAAAAACTGTTTTTT. It translates to CASSLGGGATNEKLFF.